This T cell receptor beta chain was identified in a study of Graves' ophthalmopathy and Graves' hyperthyroidism. Using RNA transcripts, the TCR beta CDR3 regions were amplified. Second-round multiplex PCR followed a first-round RT-PCR using HTBI primers. TCRdb reanalysed the multiplex PCR reads using MiXCR and keeps one entry per CDR3 protein. This sample has 900,000 to 1,200,000 distinct CDR3 sequences; approximately 35% occur once, and the top ten carry over 8.5%. A note on this clonotype: The antigen remains undetermined.

This CDR3 is built from 15 residues. Germline-derived CDR1 and CDR2 are SNHLY and FYNNEI. Trimming pared 5 bases from V and 5 bases from J, leaving 19 bases between. Uncontrolled infections, pregnancy, lactation or other autoimmune diseases led to patient exclusion. Study-wide results and caveats: For predicting ophthalmopathy progression, the model had 70.59% sensitivity and 72.22% specificity. The 13-signature model separated ophthalmopathy from stable hyperthyroidism at 85% to 90% sensitivity and roughly 80% specificity.

The sample comprised peripheral blood or thyroid tissue (not recorded which). The source is an adult man with Graves' hyperthyroidism. The V gene is TRBV2, the J gene TRBJ2-7, with a possible D match to TRBD2 (6 bases). The CDR3 loop reads CASSYSGVVTDEQYF. The CDR3 bases are TGTGCCAGCAGTTACTCGGGGGTGGTAACGGACGAGCAGTACTTC.